This T cell receptor beta chain was profiled in a study of blood T cell repertoires in COVID-19. Study information: Some COVID-19 samples were acute and others convalescent; all came from the United States, Italy and Spain. PBMCs, B-cell-depleted T cells, or T cells were the source of the cDNA or gDNA that made up the material.

CDR1 and CDR2 (germline): LNHDA, SQIVND (reference sequence). V lost 5 bases, J lost 5 bases, and 7 bases stayed unmatched. The CDR3 runs 15 residues. Original data processing: Researchers report that nucleated cell counts were estimated from reference gene primer amplification. Clones were sequenced by immunoSEQ multiplex PCR, and TCRdb holds only the in-frame ones, with some missing. The V and J calls and the clone size are those of that table, but D and trimming were determined from the DNA. Here the sample spans approximately 230,000 clones, about 88% being singletons. The chain links TRBV19 to TRBJ1-2, with 11 nucleotides matching TRBD1. Sequencing was performed on peripheral blood. The clonotype originates from a woman aged 40 to 50 who had recovered from COVID-19. The CDR3 sequence: CASSEGTGGRYGYTF. The CDR3 DNA reads TGTGCCAGTAGTGAGGGGACAGGGGGTAGGTATGGCTACACCTTC.